This T cell receptor beta chain is drawn from a study of blood T cell repertoires in COVID-19. Method: immunoSEQ multiplex PCR; TCRdb's copy keeps in-frame clones and lacks some. The data show 50,000 to 70,000 clones, with approximately 82% seen just once and 4.5% to 7% held by the top ten. This receptor was identified in a woman in her sixties with acute or convalescent COVID-19. The material sequenced was peripheral blood.

CDR3 nucleotides: TGCGCCAGCAGCTCAGACAGACATCACACAGATACGCAGTATTTT. Its protein product is CASSSDRHHTDTQYF. This chain uses TRBV5-1 with TRBJ2-3, with D tentatively TRBD1 (5 bases). The V gene lost 3 bases and the J gene lost 2 bases, with 13 bases spanning the gap. This CDR3 has 15 amino acids. Germline-derived CDR1 and CDR2 are SGHRS and YFSETQ. The full variable domain, its missing parts supplied by reference TRBV5-1 and TRBJ2-3, is KAGVTQTPRYLIKTRGQQVTLSCSPISGHRSVSWYQQTPGQGLQFLFEYFSETQRNKGNFPGRFSGRQFSNSRSEMNVSTLELGDSALYLCASSSDRHHTDTQYFGPGTRLTVL.